These T cell receptor beta chains were read from a single sample in a study of tumor-infiltrating lymphocytes in primary liver carcinoma. One entry per CDR3 protein results from TCRdb running MiXCR on the multiplex PCR reads. The table has approximately 310,000 distinct CDR3 sequences, roughly two thirds seen once. Sequenced input: peripheral blood. Source of these receptors: a man in his forties or fifties with primary liver carcinoma and hepatitis B virus infection. Each CDR3 is given with its conserved first and last residue. D genes are given only for firm matches. Where a row states a size, it is once, few, many or the class of an expanded clone; other rows omit it.

CDR3: CASSEGDSSYDQYF; DNA: TGTGCCAGCAGTGAAGGGGATAGCTCCTACGATCAGTACTTC; V: TRBV6-1; D: .; size: .; J: TRBJ2-7
CDR3: CASRRNRGFYEQYF; DNA: TGTGCCAGCAGGCGCAATCGGGGCTTCTACGAGCAGTACTTC; V: TRBV6-5; D: .; size: .; J: TRBJ2-7
CDR3: CASSYSQEQYF; DNA: TGTGCCAGCAGTTACTCTCAGGAGCAGTACTTC; V: TRBV6-6; D: .; size: many; J: TRBJ2-7
CDR3: CASSEGQLSGNTIYF; DNA: TGTGCCAGCAGTGAAGGACAGCTCTCTGGAAACACCATATATTTT; V: TRBV11-3; D: .; size: .; J: TRBJ1-3
CDR3: CASSVGGTKNIQYF; DNA: TGTGCCAGTAGTGTCGGGGGGACCAAAAACATTCAGTACTTC; V: TRBV19; D: TRBD2; size: .; J: TRBJ2-4
CDR3: CAVVQRGAIYEQYF; DNA: TGTGCCGTAGTCCAACGGGGGGCGATCTACGAGCAGTACTTC; V: TRBV28; D: .; size: .; J: TRBJ2-7
CDR3: CASCPRGVAGGRSERFF; DNA: TGTGCCAGCTGCCCCAGAGGAGTAGCGGGAGGGCGTAGTGAGCGGTTCTTC; V: TRBV4-1; D: TRBD2; size: .; J: TRBJ2-1
CDR3: CASSLNSVQETQYF; DNA: TGTGCCAGCAGCTTGAACTCTGTACAAGAGACCCAGTACTTC; V: TRBV7-8; D: .; size: once; J: TRBJ2-5
CDR3: CASSLPGKEQFF; DNA: TGTGCCAGCAGCTTACCAGGGAAAGAGCAGTTCTTC; V: TRBV7-9; D: .; size: .; J: TRBJ2-1
CDR3: CASSFTGGASNEKLLF; DNA: TGTGCCAGCAGCTTCACCGGAGGGGCCTCTAATGAAAAACTGCTTTTT; V: TRBV5-6; D: .; size: .; J: TRBJ1-4
CDR3: CASSEFGTGSTGELFF; DNA: TGTGCCAGCAGTGAATTTGGGACAGGGAGCACCGGGGAGCTGTTTTTT; V: TRBV25-1; D: TRBD1; size: few; J: TRBJ2-2
CDR3: CVSRNTGTWSNQPQHF; DNA: TGTGTCAGCAGAAATACAGGGACTTGGAGCAATCAGCCCCAGCATTTT; V: TRBV6-6; D: .; size: .; J: TRBJ1-5
CDR3: CASSQVRLAGDNEQFF; DNA: TGTGCCAGCAGCCAAGTTCGGCTAGCGGGAGACAATGAGCAGTTCTTC; V: TRBV4-2; D: TRBD2; size: many; J: TRBJ2-1
CDR3: CASQNVLAERFETQYF; DNA: TGTGCCAGCCAAAACGTCCTAGCGGAAAGGTTTGAGACCCAGTACTTC; V: TRBV11-2; D: TRBD2; size: .; J: TRBJ2-5
CDR3: CASSLGCGRVNTQYF; DNA: TGTGCCAGCAGCTTGGGTTGCGGGAGAGTAAATACGCAGTATTTT; V: TRBV7-9; D: TRBD2; size: .; J: TRBJ2-3
CDR3: CSVVHKSYEQYF; DNA: TGCAGCGTTGTCCACAAATCCTACGAGCAGTACTTC; V: TRBV29-1; D: .; size: .; J: TRBJ2-7
CDR3: CASSSTSGSSETDTQYF; DNA: TGTGCCAGCAGTTCGACTAGCGGGAGTAGTGAAACAGATACGCAGTATTTT; V: TRBV6-1; D: TRBD2; size: .; J: TRBJ2-3
CDR3: CASNRGPADTQYF; DNA: TGTGCCAGTAACAGGGGGCCGGCAGATACGCAGTATTTT; V: TRBV10-3; D: TRBD1; size: many; J: TRBJ2-3
CDR3: CASILSGSGGGELFF; DNA: TGTGCCAGCATATTGAGCGGGAGTGGCGGCGGGGAGCTGTTTTTT; V: TRBV12-3/TRBV12-4; D: TRBD2; size: few; J: TRBJ2-2
CDR3: CASSLGLGGGPQGGQGYTF; DNA: TGTGCCAGCAGCTTGGGTCTCGGTGGGGGACCCCAGGGCGGGCAGGGCTACACCTTC; V: TRBV5-4; D: .; size: .; J: TRBJ1-2
CDR3: CASSQDHRRTITNHGYTF; DNA: TGCGCCAGCAGCCAAGATCATCGTAGGACAATCACTAACCATGGCTACACCTTC; V: TRBV4-3; D: .; size: .; J: TRBJ1-2
CDR3: CVISDTGYEQYF; DNA: TGTGTCATCAGTGACACGGGGTACGAGCAGTACTTC; V: TRBV10-3; D: .; size: .; J: TRBJ2-7
CDR3: CASSEGEKLFF; DNA: TGCGCCAGCAGCGAGGGTGAAAAACTGTTTTTT; V: TRBV4-1; D: .; size: many; J: TRBJ1-4
CDR3: CASSYSTAGSPLHF; DNA: TGTGCCAGCAGTTACTCGACAGCTGGGTCACCCCTCCACTTT; V: TRBV6-2/TRBV6-3; D: .; size: many; J: TRBJ1-6
CDR3: CASSSRGGKETQYF; DNA: TGTGCCAGCAGCTCAAGGGGGGGGAAGGAGACCCAGTACTTC; V: TRBV11-2; D: .; size: .; J: TRBJ2-5
CDR3: CSIESSSGTNGQFF; DNA: TGCAGCATAGAATCTTCTAGCGGGACCAATGGGCAGTTCTTC; V: TRBV29-1; D: TRBD2; size: .; J: TRBJ2-1
CDR3: CASSPTTVGADTQYF; DNA: TGTGCCAGCAGCCCGACTACTGTGGGAGCAGATACGCAGTATTTT; V: TRBV6-2/TRBV6-3; D: .; size: many; J: TRBJ2-3
CDR3: CARSLVTSGLLGDTQYF; DNA: TGTGCCAGGAGCTTGGTCACTAGCGGGCTCCTGGGGGATACGCAGTATTTT; V: TRBV5-6; D: TRBD2; size: .; J: TRBJ2-3
CDR3: CASGPGGHNEQFF; DNA: TGTGCCAGCGGTCCAGGAGGCCACAATGAGCAGTTCTTC; V: TRBV28; D: .; size: .; J: TRBJ2-1
CDR3: CASSVGGGGGTQYF; DNA: TGTGCCAGCAGTGTGGGAGGAGGGGGGGGTACGCAGTATTTT; V: TRBV6-1; D: .; size: .; J: TRBJ2-3
CDR3: CASSPRTASTDTQYF; DNA: TGCGCCAGCAGCCCACGGACGGCTAGCACAGATACGCAGTATTTT; V: TRBV4-1; D: .; size: many; J: TRBJ2-3
CDR3: CSVRQGAGGYTF; DNA: TGCAGCGTCAGACAGGGGGCTGGTGGCTACACCTTC; V: TRBV29-1; D: TRBD1; size: many; J: TRBJ1-2
CDR3: CASSDLLRTGRNEKLFF; DNA: TGTGCCAGCAGTGATCTCCTCCGCACAGGGCGGAATGAAAAACTGTTTTTT; V: TRBV25-1; D: .; size: .; J: TRBJ1-4
CDR3: CVSSVGSYNEQFF; DNA: TGTGTCAGCAGCGTAGGGAGTTACAATGAGCAGTTCTTC; V: TRBV5-6; D: .; size: .; J: TRBJ2-1
CDR3: CASSYDTFTDTQYF; DNA: TGTGCCAGCAGTTACGACACATTCACAGATACGCAGTATTTT; V: TRBV6-2/TRBV6-3; D: .; size: many; J: TRBJ2-3
CDR3: CASSYGPQGEQYF; DNA: TGTGCCAGCAGTTACGGGCCACAGGGGGAGCAGTACTTC; V: TRBV6-2/TRBV6-3; D: TRBD1; size: many; J: TRBJ2-7
CDR3: CAGSLVWGQVNEQFF; DNA: TGTGCCGGCAGCTTAGTGTGGGGACAGGTGAATGAGCAGTTCTTC; V: TRBV11-2; D: TRBD1; size: .; J: TRBJ2-1
CDR3: CSVPGGGVSTDTQYF; DNA: TGCAGCGTTCCCGGGGGGGGGGTGAGCACAGATACGCAGTATTTT; V: TRBV29-1; D: TRBD2; size: once; J: TRBJ2-3
CDR3: CASSLTSGRYDQYF; DNA: TGCGCGAGCAGCTTGACTAGCGGGAGGTACGACCAGTACTTT; V: TRBV5-1; D: TRBD2; size: .; J: TRBJ2-7
CDR3: CACSYGIEGSPLHF; DNA: TGTGCCTGCAGTTACGGGATTGAGGGGTCACCCCTCCACTTT; V: TRBV6-5; D: .; size: .; J: TRBJ1-6
CDR3: CASSSFLSGANVLTF; DNA: TGTGCCAGCAGTTCCTTCTTATCTGGGGCCAACGTCCTGACTTTC; V: TRBV2; D: .; size: .; J: TRBJ2-6
CDR3: CASRDGVETEAFF; DNA: TGTGCCAGCAGGGACGGCGTCGAGACTGAAGCTTTCTTT; V: TRBV7-9; D: .; size: .; J: TRBJ1-1
CDR3: CASSLGRQENYGYTF; DNA: TGTGCCAGCAGCTTAGGGCGACAGGAAAACTATGGCTACACCTTC; V: TRBV7-9; D: .; size: .; J: TRBJ1-2
CDR3: CASSWRTGNNEQLF; DNA: TGTGCCAGCAGCTGGAGGACAGGCAACAATGAGCAGTTATTC; V: TRBV6-5; D: TRBD1; size: .; J: TRBJ2-1
CDR3: CSARDIGQGSHEQYF; DNA: TGCAGTGCTAGAGATATCGGACAGGGGTCCCACGAGCAGTACTTC; V: TRBV20-1; D: TRBD1; size: .; J: TRBJ2-7
CDR3: CASSPGQGDRPQHF; DNA: TGTGCCAGCAGTCCGGGACAGGGGGATCGGCCCCAGCATTTT; V: TRBV28; D: TRBD1; size: .; J: TRBJ1-5
CDR3: CASSPTGVGGYNEQFF; DNA: TGTGCCAGCAGCCCCACGGGGGTAGGAGGCTACAATGAGCAGTTCTTC; V: TRBV6-4; D: .; size: few; J: TRBJ2-1
CDR3: CASSYSVLDQPQHF; DNA: TGTGCCAGCAGTTACTCTGTGTTGGATCAGCCCCAGCATTTT; V: TRBV6-2/TRBV6-3; D: .; size: many; J: TRBJ1-5
CDR3: CASRQRTGDRTEAFF; DNA: TGTGCCAGCAGACAGAGGACAGGTGATCGGACTGAAGCTTTCTTT; V: TRBV21-1; D: .; size: .; J: TRBJ1-1
CDR3: CASSLGGSGYQETQYF; DNA: TGTGCCAGCAGCTTGGGAGGTAGCGGTTACCAAGAGACCCAGTACTTC; V: TRBV5-5; D: .; size: .; J: TRBJ2-5
CDR3: CASRDGVGYEQYF; DNA: TGTGCCAGCAGGGACGGAGTGGGTTACGAGCAGTACTTC; V: TRBV28; D: .; size: .; J: TRBJ2-7
CDR3: CAWSVPGLGSETQYF; DNA: TGTGCCTGGAGTGTCCCTGGACTGGGGTCAGAAACCCAGTACTTC; V: TRBV30; D: .; size: few; J: TRBJ2-5
CDR3: CASSYSGGINQLQHF; DNA: TGTGCCAGCAGTTACAGTGGGGGTATAAATCAGCTCCAGCATTTT; V: TRBV6-6; D: .; size: .; J: TRBJ1-5